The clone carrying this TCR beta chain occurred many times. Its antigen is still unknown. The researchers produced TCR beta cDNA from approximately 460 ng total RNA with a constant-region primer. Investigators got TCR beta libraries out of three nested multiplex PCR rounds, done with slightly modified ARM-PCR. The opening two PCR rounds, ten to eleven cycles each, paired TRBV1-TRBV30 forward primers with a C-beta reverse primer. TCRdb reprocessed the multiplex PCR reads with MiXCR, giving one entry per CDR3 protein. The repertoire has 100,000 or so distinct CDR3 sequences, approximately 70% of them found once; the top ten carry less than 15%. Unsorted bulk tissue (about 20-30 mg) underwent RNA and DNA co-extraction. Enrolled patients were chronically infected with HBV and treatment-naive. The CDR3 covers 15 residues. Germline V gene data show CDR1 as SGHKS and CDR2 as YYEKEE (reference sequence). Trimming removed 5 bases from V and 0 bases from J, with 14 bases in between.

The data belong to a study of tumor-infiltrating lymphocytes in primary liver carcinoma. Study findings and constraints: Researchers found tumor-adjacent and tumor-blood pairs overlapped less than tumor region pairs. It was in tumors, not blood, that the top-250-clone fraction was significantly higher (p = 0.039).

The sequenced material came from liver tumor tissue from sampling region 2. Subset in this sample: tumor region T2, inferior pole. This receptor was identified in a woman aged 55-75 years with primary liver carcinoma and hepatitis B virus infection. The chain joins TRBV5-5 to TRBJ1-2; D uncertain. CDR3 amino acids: CASSLSPSANYGYTF. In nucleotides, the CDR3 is TGTGCCAGCAGTCTGTCCCCCTCGGCTAACTATGGCTACACCTTC. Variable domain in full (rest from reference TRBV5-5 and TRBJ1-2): DAGVTQSPTHLIKTRGQQVTLRCSPISGHKSVSWYQQVLGQGPQFIFQYYEKEERGRGNFPDRFSARQFPNYSSELNVNALLLGDSALYLCASSLSPSANYGYTFGSGTRLTVV.